The 3 T cell receptor beta chains listed next were all sequenced from one sample in a study of blood T cell repertoires in COVID-19. The data were produced by immunoSEQ multiplex PCR, yet TCRdb's version contains in-frame clones alone and is incomplete. This table holds around 310,000 clones, over 80% found once. Material for sequencing was PBMCs or T cells enriched from blood (not recorded which). The receptors come from a man aged 30 to 39 who had recovered from COVID-19.

The rearrangement uses TRBV27 and TRBJ1-5; D remains unclear. Germline V gene data show CDR1 as MNHEY and CDR2 as SMNVEV (reference sequence). Between the trimmed V and J ends, which lost 2 bases and 4 bases, there was a span of 6 bases. This CDR3 contains 13 residues. The CDR3 spells CASSLMYNQPQHF. The CDR3, as DNA: TGTGCCAGCAGTTTAATGTATAATCAGCCCCAGCATTTT.

This rearrangement joins TRBV14 to TRBJ1-6; 7 nucleotides align to TRBD1. The V gene end was trimmed by 4 bases and the J gene end by 8 bases; junction bases not matched to a gene: 11. The CDR3 spans 16 residues. In germline, CDR1 is SGHDN, CDR2 FVKESK. In nucleotides, the CDR3 is TGTGCCAGCAGCCCCCGGAAAGGGGGCCTATATTCACCCCTCCACTTT. Its protein product is CASSPRKGGLYSPLHF.

The rearrangement joins TRBV6-4 to TRBJ2-7; weak D call: TRBD2 (6 bases). V dropped 0 bases and J dropped 5 bases, with 14 bases sitting between them. Germline V lookup: CDR1 MRHNA, CDR2 SNTAGT. This CDR3 is 15 amino acids long. The CDR3, as DNA: TGTGCCAGCAGTGACTCGAAACTAGCTATCCACGAGCAGTACTTC. Residues: CASSDSKLAIHEQYF.